This paragraph covers one T cell receptor (beta chain) sequence. The data derive from a study of blood T cell repertoires in COVID-19. The repertoire was sequenced with immunoSEQ multiplex PCR; TCRdb's copy has only in-frame clones and lacks some. This sample carries almost 400,000 clones, roughly 90% of them seen once, and the ten largest clones take 0.97%. CDR3 length: 14 residues. Trimming pared 3 bases from V and 9 bases from J, leaving 14 bases between. Looked up from germline, CDR1 is MGHRA and CDR2 is YSYEKL. The chain links TRBV4-1 to TRBJ2-2; D gene ambiguous. This clonotype was obtained from a woman in her twenties or thirties with acute COVID-19. The sequencing input was PBMCs or T cells enriched from blood (not recorded which). CDR3: CASSHLGLDRELFF. The CDR3, as DNA: TGCGCCAGCAGCCACTTGGGCCTTGACCGGGAGCTGTTTTTT.